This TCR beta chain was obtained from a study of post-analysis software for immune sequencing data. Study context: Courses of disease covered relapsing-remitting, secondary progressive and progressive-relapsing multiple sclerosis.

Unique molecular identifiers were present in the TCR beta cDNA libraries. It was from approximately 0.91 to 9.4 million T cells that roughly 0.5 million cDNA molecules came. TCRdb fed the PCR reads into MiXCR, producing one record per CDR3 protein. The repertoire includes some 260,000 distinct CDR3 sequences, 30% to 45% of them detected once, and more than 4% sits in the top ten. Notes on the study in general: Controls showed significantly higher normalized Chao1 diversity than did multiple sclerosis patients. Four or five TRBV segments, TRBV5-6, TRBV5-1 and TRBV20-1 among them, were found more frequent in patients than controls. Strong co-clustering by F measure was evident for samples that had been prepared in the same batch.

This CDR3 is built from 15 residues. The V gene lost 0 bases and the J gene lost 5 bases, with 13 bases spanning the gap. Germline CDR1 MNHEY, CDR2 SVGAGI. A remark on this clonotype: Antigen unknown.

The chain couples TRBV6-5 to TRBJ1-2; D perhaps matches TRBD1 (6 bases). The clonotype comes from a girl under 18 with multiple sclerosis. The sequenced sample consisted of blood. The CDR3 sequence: CASSYSNRGAYGYTF. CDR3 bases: TGTGCCAGCAGTTACTCGAACCGGGGGGCGTATGGCTACACCTTC.